Below, 3 T cell receptor beta chains from the same sample are listed, as sequenced in a study of T cells in Graves' hyperthyroidism and ophthalmopathy. It was RNA transcripts that yielded the amplified TCR beta CDR3 regions. Primed by the HTBI set, a first-round RT-PCR was run on the TCR CDR3. TCRdb reanalysed the multiplex PCR reads using MiXCR and keeps one entry per CDR3 protein. The sample lists 300,000 or so distinct CDR3 sequences, roughly 15% occurring once. Sequences were obtained from blood. These TCRs come from a man aged 30 to 45 with Graves' hyperthyroidism.

This rearrangement joins TRBV5-4 to TRBJ2-5; 10 bases map to TRBD1. V dropped 4 bases and J dropped 5; count of bases not matched to a gene: 8. The germline V gene has CDR1 SGHNT and CDR2 YYREEE (reference sequence). This CDR3 is 15 amino acids long. CDR3 nucleotide sequence: TGTGCCAGCAGCCTTCGGGACAGGGGATGGGAGACCCAGTACTTC. This gives the protein CASSLRDRGWETQYF.

The chain recombines TRBV6-2 or TRBV6-3 with TRBJ1-2; the D is unclear. Trimming took 2 bases from V and 3 from J, leaving 7 bases between them. Germline loops: CDR1 MNHEY, CDR2 SVGEGT. There are 13 residues in the CDR3. CDR3 sequence reads: CASSYDEYYGYTF. The CDR3 nucleotides are TGTGCCAGCAGTTACGACGAGTACTATGGCTACACCTTC.

The CDR3 sequence: CATLFPSGNTIYF. CDR3 coding DNA: TGTGCCACTCTATTTCCATCTGGAAACACCATATATTTT. This sequence joins TRBV24-1 and TRBJ1-3; no definite D call. Germline V gene lookup returns CDR1 KGHDR and CDR2 SFDVKD. The germline V and J ends were trimmed by 10 bases and 1 base, with 10 bases remaining between them. This CDR3 has 13 amino acids.